Shown below are 15 T cell receptor beta chains from a single sample sequenced in a study of blood T cells in healthy people across ages. With a J-beta primer mix and a sample-barcoded 5' primer, a second PCR ran about 6 to 11 cycles. From the 5' RACE reads, TCRdb called clonotypes with MiXCR, one entry per CDR3 protein. The table has more than 650,000 distinct CDR3 sequences, approximately 21% seen once; the top ten hold around 21%. Input material: blood. The receptors were sampled from a man aged 65-85 years in good health.

This rearrangement joins TRBV2 to TRBJ1-2, with D possibly TRBD1 on 6 matching bases. Germline V gene data show CDR1 as SNHLY and CDR2 as FYNNEI. The V gene lost 7 bases and the J gene lost 0 bases, with 9 bases spanning the gap. The CDR3 totals 13 residues. The CDR3 DNA is TGTGCCAGCACCTGGACAGCTAACTATGGCTACACCTTC. It is translated as CASTWTANYGYTF.

This clonotype occurred a few times. The junction does not match germline at one end; this may be a read error. The CDR3 region has the DNA TGCGCCGGCAGCCTGGACAGATATGAAGCTTTCTTT. Its protein product is CAGSLDRYEAFF. The J gene is TRBJ1-1, the V gene TRBV5-1; tentative D call: TRBD1 (6 bases). This CDR3 is built from 12 residues. Germline-derived CDR1 and CDR2 are SGHRS and YFSETQ.

In this sample, this clonotype turned up a few times. The chain employs TRBV28 and TRBJ1-1; 7 bases map to TRBD1. CDR3 size: 16 residues. CDR1 MDHEN and CDR2 SYDVKM come from the germline V gene. V lost 6 bases, J lost 3 bases, and 13 bases stayed unmatched. In nucleotides, the CDR3 is TGTGCCAGCAGACAAAAGACAGGGAGGGTAGACACTGAAGCTTTCTTT. Its translation: CASRQKTGRVDTEAFF.

This clonotype was observed a handful of times. This chain links TRBV6-5 with TRBJ1-4; unclear D gene. The germline V gene encodes CDR1 MNHEY and CDR2 SVGAGI. The CDR3 has 15 residues. Trimming left V 0 bases short and J 7 bases short, with 12 bases between. The CDR3 region is CASSYSRLLGEKLFF. CDR3 nucleotides: TGTGCCAGCAGTTACTCGCGGTTACTGGGTGAAAAACTGTTTTTT.

The V call is TRBV20-1, the J call TRBJ1-2, with D uncertain. Trimming took off 3 bases at V and 7 bases at J, with 15 bases between the two ends. Germline V gives CDR1 DFQATT, CDR2 SNEGSKA (reference sequence). This CDR3 is 13 amino acids long. CDR3: CSASLSVGLGYTF. CDR3 coding DNA: TGCAGTGCTAGCTTGAGCGTCGGGCTTGGCTACACCTTC.

This clonotype was detected a few times. The chain joins TRBV5-6 to TRBJ2-3; D ambiguous. V was cut by 1 base and J by 6 bases, with 15 bases left in between. The germline CDR1 and CDR2 sequences are SGHDT and YYEEEE. The length of the CDR3 is 15 residues. The CDR3 DNA reads TGTGCCAGCAGCTTGATGGGCGTACAGACGGATACGCAGTATTTT. Protein sequence: CASSLMGVQTDTQYF.

This clonotype was counted between two and nine times. This chain joins TRBV5-6 and TRBJ2-7; the match to TRBD2 covers 7 bases. CDR3 length equals 14 residues. Germline assignment: CDR1 SGHDT and CDR2 YYEEEE. V lost 4 bases, J lost 1 base, and 5 bases stayed unmatched. This chain's CDR3 is CASSTLGGSYEQYF. The CDR3 nucleotides are TGTGCCAGCAGCACCCTGGGGGGGTCCTACGAGCAGTACTTC.

The chain is built from TRBV5-1 and TRBJ2-5; 11 bases agree with TRBD2. The length of the CDR3 is 13 residues. CDR1 and CDR2 (germline): SGHRS, YFSETQ. With 6 bases clipped from V and 5 bases from J, the junction kept 3 bases outside the gene matches. The CDR3 nucleotides are TGCGCCAGCACACTAGCGGGAGATGAGACCCAGTACTTC. It codes for CASTLAGDETQYF. Looking up the rest from reference TRBV5-1 and TRBJ2-5 gives the full variable domain: KAGVTQTPRYLIKTRGQQVTLSCSPISGHRSVSWYQQTPGQGLQFLFEYFSETQRNKGNFPGRFSGRQFSNSRSEMNVSTLELGDSALYLCASTLAGDETQYFGPGTRLLVL.

Here the CDR3 DNA reads TGCAGTGCTAGCCGCCCGGGACAGGGAGATTACGAGCAGTACTTC. Its translation: CSASRPGQGDYEQYF. The J gene is TRBJ2-7, the V gene TRBV20-1; TRBD1 matches 9 bases. Per germline, CDR1 DFQATT and CDR2 SNEGSKA (reference sequence). This CDR3 has 15 amino acids. The V segment lost 3 bases and the J segment 4 bases; nucleotides outside the gene matches: 10.

This rearrangement joins TRBV19 to TRBJ2-1; weak D call: TRBD1 (6 bases). Germline V gives CDR1 LNHDA, CDR2 SQIVND (reference sequence). V shed 8 bases and J shed 11 bases, with 10 bases lying between them. The CDR3 runs to 10 residues. Here the CDR3 reads CASSGTQQFF. CDR3 nucleotide sequence: TGTGCCAGTTCCGGGACACAGCAGTTCTTC.

CDR3 in amino acids: CASSYSTISGGSTDTQYF. In DNA, the CDR3 is TGTGCCAGCAGTTACTCGACGATAAGCGGGGGGAGCACAGATACGCAGTATTTT. The chain is built from TRBV6-5 and TRBJ2-3, with 9 nucleotides matching TRBD2. The CDR3 extends over 18 amino acids. Germline V gives CDR1 MNHEY, CDR2 SVGAGI. V trimming: 0 bases; J trimming: 0 bases; junction bases outside the gene matches: 7.

The table lists this clonotype with a few counts. J is TRBJ1-2 and V is TRBV29-1; D possibly corresponds to TRBD1 (5 bases). Trimming took off 4 bases at V and 6 bases at J, with 18 bases between the two ends. The CDR3 length is 14 residues. Germline-derived CDR1 and CDR2 are SQVTM and ANQGSEA. The CDR3 here is CSVANRHTLHGYTF. The CDR3 nucleotides read TGCAGCGTTGCCAACAGGCACACCCTTCATGGCTACACCTTC.

The sample holds a few counts of this clonotype. The chain uses TRBV29-1 and TRBJ2-5; a weak D match, TRBD2 (5 bases). Germline values: CDR1 SQVTM, CDR2 ANQGSEA. V lost 2 bases, J lost 5 bases, and 9 bases lay in between. This CDR3 spans 12 amino acids. The CDR3 loop reads CSVESSTETQYF. The CDR3 nucleotides read TGCAGCGTTGAATCTAGCACCGAGACCCAGTACTTC.

This clonotype was found many times. The chain joins TRBV4-1 to TRBJ2-7; the D is unclear. The CDR3 is 14 residues long. Trimming removed 0 bases at V and 7 bases at J, with 13 bases between. Germline V gene data show CDR1 as MGHRA and CDR2 as YSYEKL. CDR3 nucleotides: TGCGCCAGCAGCCAAGAATCCCTTGTCTGGGAGCAGTACTTC. It is translated as CASSQESLVWEQYF.

A note on this clonotype: One junction end does not reproduce the germline sequence, and a read error may be involved. The chain is built from TRBV7-9 and TRBJ1-2; 7 bases are a match to TRBD1. The CDR3 loop spans 11 amino acids. Germline loops: CDR1 SEHNR, CDR2 FQNEAQ (reference sequence). The CDR3 DNA reads as TGTGCCAGCAGCTCCGAAGGGGGCTACGCCTTC. This translates into CASSSEGGYAF. Together with reference TRBV7-9 and TRBJ1-2, the CDR3 gives the full variable domain: DTGVSQNPRHKITKRGQNVTFRCDPISEHNRLYWYRQTLGQGPEFLTYFQNEAQLEKSRLLSDRFSAERPKGSFSTLEIQRTEQGDSAMYLCASSSEGGYAFGSGTRLTVV.